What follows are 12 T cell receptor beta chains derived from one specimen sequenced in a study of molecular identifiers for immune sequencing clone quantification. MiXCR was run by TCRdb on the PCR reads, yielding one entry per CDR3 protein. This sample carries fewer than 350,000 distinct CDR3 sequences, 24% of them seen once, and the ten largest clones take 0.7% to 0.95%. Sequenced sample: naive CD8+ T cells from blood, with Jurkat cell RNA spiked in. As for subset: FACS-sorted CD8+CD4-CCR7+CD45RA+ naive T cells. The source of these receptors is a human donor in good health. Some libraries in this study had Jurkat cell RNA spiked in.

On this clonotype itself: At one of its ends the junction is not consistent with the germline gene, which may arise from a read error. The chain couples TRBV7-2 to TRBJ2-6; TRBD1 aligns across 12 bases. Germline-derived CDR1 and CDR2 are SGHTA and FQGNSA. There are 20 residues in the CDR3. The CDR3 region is CARSLPIWDRGHSGANVLTF. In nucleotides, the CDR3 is TGTGCCAGAAGCTTGCCCATATGGGACAGGGGGCATTCTGGGGCCAACGTCCTGACTTTT.

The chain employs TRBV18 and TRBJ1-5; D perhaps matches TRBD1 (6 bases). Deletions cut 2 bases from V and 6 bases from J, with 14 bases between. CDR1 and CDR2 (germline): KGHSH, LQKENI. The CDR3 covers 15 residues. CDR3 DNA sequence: TGTGCCAGCTCACCATTAGGGGGGGCCGGTCAGCCCCAGCATTTT. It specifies CASSPLGGAGQPQHF.

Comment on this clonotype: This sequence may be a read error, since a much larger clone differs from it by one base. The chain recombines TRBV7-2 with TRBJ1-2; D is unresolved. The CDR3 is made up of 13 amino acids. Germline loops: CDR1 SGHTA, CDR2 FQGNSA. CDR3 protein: CACSLASSYGYTF. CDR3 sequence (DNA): TGTGCCTGCAGCTTAGCGAGCAGCTATGGCTACACCTTC.

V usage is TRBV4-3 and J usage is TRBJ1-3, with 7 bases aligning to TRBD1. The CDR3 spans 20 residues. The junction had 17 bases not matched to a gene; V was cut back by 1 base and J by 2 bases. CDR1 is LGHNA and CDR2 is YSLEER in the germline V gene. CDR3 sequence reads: CASSQGVGPTGSFAGNTIYF. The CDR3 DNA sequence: TGCGCCAGCAGCCAAGGTGTTGGCCCGACAGGGAGCTTCGCTGGAAACACCATATATTTT.

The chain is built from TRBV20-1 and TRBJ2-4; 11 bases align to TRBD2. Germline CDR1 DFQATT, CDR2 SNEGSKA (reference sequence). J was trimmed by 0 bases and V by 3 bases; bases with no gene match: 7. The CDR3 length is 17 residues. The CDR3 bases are TGCAGTGCTAGTCCCCTAGCGGGGGGTCTAGCCAAAAACATTCAGTACTTC. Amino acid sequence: CSASPLAGGLAKNIQYF.

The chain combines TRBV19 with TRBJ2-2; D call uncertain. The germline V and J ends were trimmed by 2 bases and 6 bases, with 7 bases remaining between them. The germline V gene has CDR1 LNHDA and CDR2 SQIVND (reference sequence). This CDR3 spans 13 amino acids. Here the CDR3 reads CASSIQVAGELFF. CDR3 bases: TGTGCCAGTAGTATACAGGTGGCCGGGGAGCTGTTTTTT.

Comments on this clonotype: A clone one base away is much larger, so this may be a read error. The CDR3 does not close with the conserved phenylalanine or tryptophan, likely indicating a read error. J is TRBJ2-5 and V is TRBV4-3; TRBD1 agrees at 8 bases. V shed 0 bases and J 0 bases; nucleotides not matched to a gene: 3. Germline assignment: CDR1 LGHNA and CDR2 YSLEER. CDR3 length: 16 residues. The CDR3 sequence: CASSQDMTGDQETQYS. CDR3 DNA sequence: TGCGCCAGCAGCCAAGATATGACAGGGGACCAAGAGACCCAGTACTCC.

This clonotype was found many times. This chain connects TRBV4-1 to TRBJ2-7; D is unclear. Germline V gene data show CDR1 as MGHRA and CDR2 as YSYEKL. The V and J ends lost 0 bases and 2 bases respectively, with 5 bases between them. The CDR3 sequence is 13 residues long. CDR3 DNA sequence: TGCGCCAGCAGCCAAGATCGCACCTACGAGCAGTACTTC. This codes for CASSQDRTYEQYF.

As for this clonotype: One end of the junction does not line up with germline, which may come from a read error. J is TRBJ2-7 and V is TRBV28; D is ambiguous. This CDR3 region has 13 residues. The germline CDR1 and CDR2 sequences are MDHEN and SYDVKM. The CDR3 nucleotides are TGCGCCAGCAGTTTCCGGAGAACCTTCGAGCGGTACTTC. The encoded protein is CASSFRRTFERYF.

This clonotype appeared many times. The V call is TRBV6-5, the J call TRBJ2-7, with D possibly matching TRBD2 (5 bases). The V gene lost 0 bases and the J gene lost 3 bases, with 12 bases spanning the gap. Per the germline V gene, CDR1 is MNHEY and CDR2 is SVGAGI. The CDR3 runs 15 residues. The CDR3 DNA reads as TGTGCCAGCAGTTACTCGATTGACGGAGGCTACGAGCAGTACTTC. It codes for CASSYSIDGGYEQYF.

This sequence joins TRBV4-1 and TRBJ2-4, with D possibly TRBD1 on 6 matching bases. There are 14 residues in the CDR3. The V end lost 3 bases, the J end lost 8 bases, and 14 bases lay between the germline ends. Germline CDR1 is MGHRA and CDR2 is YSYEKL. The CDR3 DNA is TGCGCCAGCAGCCAGGGGGCCTCCCTGGACATTCAGTACTTC. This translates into CASSQGASLDIQYF.

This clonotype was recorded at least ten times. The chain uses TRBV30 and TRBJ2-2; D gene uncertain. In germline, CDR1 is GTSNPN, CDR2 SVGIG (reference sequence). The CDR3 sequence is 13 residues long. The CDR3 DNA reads TGTGCGGGGTGGGCAACGAACACCGGGGAGCTGTTTTTT. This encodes CAGWATNTGELFF.